This T cell receptor beta chain was identified during a study of graft-versus-host responses after intestinal transplantation (dated by TCRdb to about 2021). Notes on the research overall: Recipients received multivisceral, liver-intestinal, or isolated intestinal transplants. Rather than being sequenced by the commercial service, samples from a few later patients were sequenced in-house on an Illumina MiSeq and processed with MiXCR. Bulk TCR-beta CDR3 sequencing was used to track graft-versus-host and host-versus-graft alloreactive T cell clones in the graft, circulation and bone marrow after intestinal transplantation. Of the 20 to 25 intestinal transplant recipients enrolled in the cohort, one of whom was a retransplant, 3 patients without pretransplant specimens were excluded. Anti-thymocyte globulin induction was given to all recipients, followed by maintenance tacrolimus and steroids for 2 to 3 years. A peak of at least 4% donor T cells among recipient peripheral blood mononuclear cells was the definition used for donor T cell macrochimerism. Alloreactive clones were identified by sequencing pre-transplant mixed lymphocyte reaction products and comparing them with unstimulated pre-transplant donor and recipient T cells.

Blood samples were collected up to 4 times in the first month after transplant and then at least monthly when available. The germline V gene provides CDR1 SGHNT and CDR2 YENEEA. V is shortened by 5 bases, J by 5 bases, and the region joining them spans 21 bases. Counted from cysteine to phenylalanine, this CDR3 has 16 amino acids. Just the 48-base CDR3 DNA is kept, in frame starting at base 1. This clone was seen once. Its antigen target is currently unknown. No base qualities exist here, and no much larger clone lies one base off it. The investigation overall reported the following: Early after transplant, declines in HvG clones were associated with peak levels of circulating GvH clones. GvH clones were found in recipient bone marrow, and some of the GvH clones appeared earlier in ileal mucosa or blood, which is consistent with an intestinal mucosal origin. In patients with donor T cell macrochimerism, the allografts had high GvH to HvG T cell clonal ratios. The conclusions were limited by the relatively low number and heterogeneity of the intestinal transplant patients.

To prepare the library, the immunoSEQ multiplex PCR assay was applied. For most patients, genomic DNA was subjected to high-throughput TCR-beta CDR3 sequencing by Adaptive Biotechnologies. Per the source publication's procedure: Adaptive's ImmunoSEQ software was the source of the TCR sequencing data for 18 patients, while a few other patients were processed with MiXCR and VDJtools. CDR3 nucleotide sequences shared between donor and recipient were removed because their origin could not be assigned. At least 2-fold expansion over unstimulated cells and a minimum CFSE-low frequency of 0.002% (template counts) or 0.001% (read counts) were required for clones to be classified as alloreactive. Mappable clones were those detected in sequenced pre-transplant spleen, lymph node, or MLR CFSE-low populations of the donor or recipient. Cumulative frequency of alloreactive clones was calculated as a percentage of all sequences weighted by copy number. Held by TCRdb, this immuneACCESS table contains in-frame sequences only and omits some clones. Under half of the omission traces to an unresolved V gene where checked; the cause of the rest is unknown. D and trimming were read from the DNA, whereas the V and J calls and clone size are those reported in that table. Present in this sample are more than 50,000 clones, more than 80% of which were seen just once. The ten largest clones add up to approximately 5.1% of the sample.

This chain joins TRBV11-3 to TRBJ1-1, with TRBD1 perhaps the D gene, on 6 matching bases. The receptor comes from a human patient who received an intestinal transplant, so some T cells may come from the graft donor. Sample: PBMCs, taken roughly 95 weeks after intestinal transplant. In nucleotide form, the sequence is TGTGCCAGCAGCCCCCTGGCAGGGGCAGCAGGGACTGAAGCTTTCTTT. Its protein product is CASSPLAGAAGTEAFF.